The rows below give T cell receptor beta chains drawn from one sample of a study of blood T cell repertoires in COVID-19. The method was immunoSEQ multiplex PCR; TCRdb's version includes in-frame clones alone and lacks a portion of them. This sample has 95,000 to 150,000 clones, with 86% found just once. The sequencing sample was made of peripheral blood. These receptors came from a man between 35 and 55 years old with acute or convalescent COVID-19. CDR3s include the opening cysteine and the closing phenylalanine or tryptophan. A D gene is named only where the DNA matches it firmly. Clone sizes are given selectively: once, few, many, or a class where the clone is expanded.

clone size: .; J gene: TRBJ1-1; V gene: TRBV3-1/TRBV3-2; D gene: .; CDR3 length: 17; CDR3 DNA: TGTGCCAGCAGCCAAGGCCCCGGATGGGGGCAGGGCACTGAAGCTTTCTTT; CDR3 protein: CASSQGPGWGQGTEAFF
clone size: .; J gene: TRBJ2-2; V gene: TRBV7-6; D gene: TRBD2; CDR3 length: 14; CDR3 DNA: TGTGCCAGCAGCACTGGGGGGGGCACCGGGGAGCTGTTTTTT; CDR3 protein: CASSTGGGTGELFF
clone size: .; J gene: TRBJ2-7; V gene: TRBV5-1; D gene: .; CDR3 length: 16; CDR3 DNA: TGCGCCAGCAGCTTGGCCGGGGGTAGCCCGAAACTCGAGCAGTACTTC; CDR3 protein: CASSLAGGSPKLEQYF
clone size: few; J gene: TRBJ2-1; V gene: TRBV11-3; D gene: TRBD2; CDR3 length: 15; CDR3 DNA: TGTGCCAGCAGCACTACTAGCGGGCACTACAATGAGCAGTTCTTC; CDR3 protein: CASSTTSGHYNEQFF
clone size: .; J gene: TRBJ1-2; V gene: TRBV5-4; D gene: .; CDR3 length: 12; CDR3 DNA: TGTGCCAGCAGCTTACAGGGAGCTGGCTACACCTTC; CDR3 protein: CASSLQGAGYTF
clone size: .; J gene: TRBJ1-4; V gene: TRBV14; D gene: .; CDR3 length: 16; CDR3 DNA: TGTGCCAGCAGCCGCCTACCAGGGACACGTAATGAAAAACTGTTTTTT; CDR3 protein: CASSRLPGTRNEKLFF
clone size: .; J gene: TRBJ1-3; V gene: TRBV6-5; D gene: .; CDR3 length: 13; CDR3 DNA: TGTGCCAGCAAACCACGGGGTGGAAACACCATATATTTT; CDR3 protein: CASKPRGGNTIYF
clone size: .; J gene: TRBJ2-5; V gene: TRBV5-1; D gene: .; CDR3 length: 15; CDR3 DNA: TGCGCCAGCAGCTTGGCCTCAGGGGTTCAAGAGACCCAGTACTTC; CDR3 protein: CASSLASGVQETQYF
clone size: few; J gene: TRBJ2-1; V gene: TRBV24-1; D gene: TRBD2; CDR3 length: 16; CDR3 DNA: TGTGCCACCGCCCTGGGAACTAGCGGGGGCGGGGATGAGCAGTTCTTC; CDR3 protein: CATALGTSGGGDEQFF
clone size: .; J gene: TRBJ2-1; V gene: TRBV12-5; D gene: TRBD2; CDR3 length: 16; CDR3 DNA: TGTGCTAGTGGTTTGGCCACTAGCGGGAGAGGGAATGAGCAGTTCTTC; CDR3 protein: CASGLATSGRGNEQFF